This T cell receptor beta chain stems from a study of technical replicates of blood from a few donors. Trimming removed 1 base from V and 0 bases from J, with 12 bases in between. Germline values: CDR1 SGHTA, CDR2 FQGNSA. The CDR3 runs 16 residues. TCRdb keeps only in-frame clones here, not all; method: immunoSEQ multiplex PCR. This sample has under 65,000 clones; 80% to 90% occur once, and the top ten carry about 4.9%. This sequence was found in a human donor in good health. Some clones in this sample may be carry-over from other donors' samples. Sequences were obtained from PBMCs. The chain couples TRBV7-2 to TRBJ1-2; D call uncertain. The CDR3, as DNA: TGTGCCAGCAGCTTAGATAGCTGGGTAGCTAACTATGGCTACACCTTC. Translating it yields CASSLDSWVANYGYTF.